The rows below give T cell receptor beta chains drawn from one sample of a study of response to subunit inactivated influenza vaccine. TCRdb re-called the RT-PCR reads with MiXCR, one entry per CDR3 protein. The top ten hold about 3% of the sample, which has around 480,000 distinct CDR3 sequences, approximately 15% seen once. The sample consisted of CD4+ T cells sorted from PBMCs, taken around 25 months after vaccination. All receptors derive from a man in his fifties or sixties who received an inactivated influenza vaccine. The CDR3 runs from the conserved cysteine through the conserved F or W. A D gene is named only where the DNA matches it firmly. Clone size is stated in some rows and not others, as once, few, many or a class when expanded.

V gene	clone size	D gene	J gene	CDR3 protein	CDR3 DNA
TRBV10-3	-	TRBD2	TRBJ2-2	CAISKGLAANTGELFF	TGTGCCATCAGTAAGGGACTAGCGGCGAACACCGGGGAGCTGTTTTTT
TRBV6-1	-	TRBD2	TRBJ2-1	CASSDSGLANNEQFF	TGTGCCAGCAGTGATTCGGGACTAGCGAACAATGAGCAGTTCTTC
TRBV7-9	few	TRBD2	TRBJ2-3	CASSLGSGGPADTQYF	TGTGCCAGCAGCCTTGGTAGCGGGGGTCCGGCAGATACGCAGTATTTT
TRBV6-1	-	-	TRBJ2-7	CASISRGGYVYEQYF	TGTGCCAGCATCTCGAGGGGGGGGTACGTCTACGAGCAGTACTTC
TRBV6-2/TRBV6-3	many	TRBD2	TRBJ2-1	CASSNPTSGKYNEQFF	TGTGCCAGCAGCAACCCGACTAGCGGGAAATACAATGAGCAGTTCTTC
TRBV28	many	-	TRBJ1-3	CATVGAQRNTIYF	TGTGCCACAGTAGGGGCCCAACGAAACACCATATATTTT
TRBV4-2	many	-	TRBJ2-7	CASSQDGRGSLEQYF	TGTGCCAGCAGCCAAGATGGAAGGGGCTCACTCGAGCAGTACTTC
TRBV7-2	-	-	TRBJ2-7	CASSKSTGAAYEQYF	TGTGCCAGCTCCAAAAGCACGGGGGCGGCCTACGAGCAGTACTTC
TRBV18	-	-	TRBJ2-7	CASSPKGTGLYEQYF	TGTGCCAGCTCACCAAAGGGGACGGGACTCTACGAGCAGTACTTC
TRBV27	many	-	TRBJ1-1	CASSPPWGGGTFF	-
TRBV3-1	few	-	TRBJ1-6	CASSPSGVYNSPLHF	TGTGCCAGCAGCCCGTCAGGGGTTTATAATTCACCCCTCCACTTT
TRBV6-1	few	TRBD1	TRBJ1-1	CASRSGTVTEAFF	TGTGCCAGCAGGTCCGGGACAGTCACTGAAGCTTTCTTT
TRBV3-1	-	-	TRBJ2-1	CASSQRAPYNEQFF	TGTGCCAGCAGCCAGCGGGCGCCCTACAATGAGCAGTTCTTC
TRBV6-6	-	-	TRBJ2-7	CASSYLSGEQYF	TGTGCCAGCAGTTACCTTAGCGGAGAGCAGTACTTC
TRBV12-3/TRBV12-4	-	-	TRBJ2-3	CASRRGGGRDLVF	TGTGCCAGCAGGCGTGGAGGGGGCCGGGATCTAGTATTT
TRBV20-1	few	TRBD1	TRBJ2-7	CSARVLGTGAYYEQYF	TGCAGTGCTAGAGTCCTAGGGACAGGAGCATACTACGAGCAGTACTTC
TRBV9	-	TRBD1	TRBJ2-7	CASSARPGTGEYYEQYF	TGTGCCAGCAGCGCGAGACCAGGGACAGGGGAATATTACGAGCAGTACTTC
TRBV2	-	-	TRBJ2-2	CASSAEGDTGELFF	TGTGCCAGCAGTGCCGAAGGGGACACCGGGGAGCTGTTTTTT
TRBV4-3	few	-	TRBJ1-3	CASSQEGAGNTIYF	TGCGCCAGCAGCCAAGAGGGAGCTGGAAACACCATATATTTT
TRBV19	many	TRBD1	TRBJ1-5	CASTQTGAFQPQHF	TGTGCCAGTACCCAAACAGGGGCCTTTCAGCCCCAGCATTTT
TRBV5-1	few	-	TRBJ2-5	CASSMGPSRVRLRETQYF	TGCGCCAGCAGCATGGGCCCGTCGAGGGTGCGGCTTCGAGAGACCCAGTACTTC
TRBV19	-	TRBD2	TRBJ2-1	CASMGLANNEQFF	TGTGCCAGCATGGGACTAGCAAACAATGAGCAGTTCTTC
TRBV12-3/TRBV12-4	few	-	TRBJ1-1	CASSLAFRNTEAFF	TGTGCCAGCAGTTTAGCGTTCAGGAACACTGAAGCTTTCTTT
TRBV12-3/TRBV12-4	-	-	TRBJ1-1	CATNRGRRTEAFF	TGTGCCACCAATCGGGGGAGGCGGACTGAAGCTTTCTTT
TRBV7-9	-	-	TRBJ2-3	CASSLGQRRETQYF	TGTGCCAGCAGCTTAGGACAGCGACGGGAGACGCAGTATTTT
TRBV14	few	-	TRBJ2-2	CASRISPTGELFF	TGTGCCAGCAGGATAAGCCCCACCGGGGAGCTGTTTTTT
TRBV11-2	-	-	TRBJ2-2	CASSFQRSGGELFF	TGTGCCAGCAGCTTTCAGCGGTCGGGCGGGGAGCTGTTTTTT
TRBV20-1	-	-	TRBJ2-3	CSAPTGFPDTQYF	TGCAGTGCTCCAACAGGGTTCCCAGATACGCAGTATTTT
TRBV25-1	-	TRBD1	TRBJ1-2	CASSESGDRADGYTF	TGTGCCAGCAGTGAGTCCGGCGACAGGGCCGATGGCTACACCTTC
TRBV5-1	few	-	TRBJ2-7	CASSLGGMQGNRYEQYF	TGCGCCAGCAGCTTGGGGGGTATGCAAGGGAACCGCTACGAGCAGTACTTC
TRBV7-9	-	-	TRBJ2-7	CASSLDLSSYEQYF	TGTGCCAGCAGCTTAGACTTGAGCTCCTACGAGCAGTACTTC
TRBV24-1	-	TRBD2	TRBJ2-1	CATSDSGTSKQFF	TGTGCCACCAGTGATTCCGGGACTAGCAAGCAGTTCTTC
TRBV12-3/TRBV12-4	-	TRBD2	TRBJ2-3	CASSLTSESTDTQYF	TGTGCCAGCAGTTTGACTAGCGAAAGCACAGATACGCAGTATTTT
TRBV7-8	few	-	TRBJ2-5	CASSPTRRTRGGQETQYF	TGTGCCAGCAGCCCCACGCGACGGACAAGGGGCGGCCAAGAGACCCAGTACTTC
TRBV11-2	-	-	TRBJ2-7	CASSLGFMGQSYEQYF	TGTGCCAGCAGCTTAGGGTTCATGGGTCAGTCCTACGAGCAGTACTTC
TRBV30	few	-	TRBJ1-2	CAWSDRSYGYTF	TGTGCCTGGAGTGACAGAAGCTATGGCTACACCTTC
TRBV20-1	-	-	TRBJ2-7	CSAYRDLYEQYF	TGCAGTGCTTACAGGGACCTCTACGAGCAGTACTTC
TRBV19	few	TRBD2	TRBJ2-5	CASSRGLAETQYF	TGTGCCAGTAGTAGGGGACTAGCTGAGACCCAGTACTTC
TRBV7-9	-	TRBD2	TRBJ2-7	CASSPRGSGKIYEQYF	TGTGCCAGCAGCCCCCGGGGTAGCGGGAAGATCTACGAGCAGTACTTC
TRBV18	-	-	TRBJ2-6	CASSPPLAGVSGANVLTF	TGTGCCAGCTCACCACCGCTGGCAGGGGTCTCTGGGGCCAACGTCCTGACTTTC
TRBV20-1	-	TRBD2	TRBJ2-1	CSVESGLAGGWQFF	TGCAGTGTGGAGTCAGGACTAGCGGGGGGTTGGCAGTTCTTC
TRBV27	many	TRBD1	TRBJ1-6	CASSFAGQGVFGNSPLHF	TGTGCCAGCAGTTTCGCGGGACAGGGGGTGTTCGGTAATTCACCCCTCCACTTT
TRBV20-1	many	-	TRBJ1-4	CSATGSHNEKLFF	TGCAGTGCTACCGGGTCCCACAATGAAAAACTGTTTTTT
TRBV20-1	-	TRBD2	TRBJ2-5	CSATSGRLQETQYF	TGCAGTGCTACTAGCGGGAGGCTCCAAGAGACCCAGTACTTC
TRBV29-1	many	-	TRBJ2-7	CSVGPDFYEQYF	TGCAGCGTCGGCCCGGACTTTTACGAGCAGTACTTC
TRBV28	-	-	TRBJ2-2	CASGTVGVGTGELFF	TGTGCCAGCGGTACCGTAGGGGTGGGCACCGGGGAGCTGTTTTTT
TRBV5-1	many	-	TRBJ1-2	CASSFNTGGSYGYTF	TGCGCCAGCAGCTTTAATACAGGAGGAAGCTATGGCTACACCTTC
TRBV7-2	few	TRBD1	TRBJ1-4	CASSVGTVDEKLFF	TGTGCCAGCAGCGTGGGGACAGTGGATGAAAAACTGTTTTTT
TRBV28	-	TRBD1	TRBJ2-3	CATGQGRDTQYF	TGTGCCACAGGACAGGGAAGAGATACGCAGTATTTT
TRBV15	few	TRBD1	TRBJ2-3	CATSREWDRRGDTQYF	TGTGCCACCAGCAGAGAATGGGACAGGAGAGGAGATACGCAGTATTTT
TRBV4-1	few	-	TRBJ1-1	CASSQGAMNTEAFF	TGCGCCAGCAGCCAAGGGGCTATGAACACTGAAGCTTTCTTT
TRBV7-2	-	TRBD2	TRBJ2-5	CASSLGLAGAQETQYF	TGTGCCAGCAGCTTAGGGCTAGCGGGGGCACAAGAGACCCAGTACTTC
TRBV29-1	-	-	TRBJ2-7	CSALTESYEQYF	TGCAGCGCCCTGACGGAATCCTACGAGCAGTACTTC
TRBV20-1	few	TRBD2	TRBJ2-3	CSALTGLAGTFDTQYF	TGCAGTGCCTTAACGGGACTAGCGGGGACCTTTGATACGCAGTATTTT